One TCR beta chain is described in this entry. V gave up 2 bases and J gave up 7 bases, with 18 bases separating them. In germline, CDR1 is SGHNT, CDR2 YYREEE (reference sequence). The CDR3 loop spans 15 amino acids. As processed by the authors: Reference gene primer amplification gave estimated nucleated cell counts. Some clones are missing from TCRdb's copy, which holds only in-frame ones; the method was immunoSEQ multiplex PCR. Clone size and V and J calls were adopted from that table, with D and trimming inferred from the DNA. The sample has fewer than 250,000 clones, 85% to 95% seen once; the top ten hold 0.83%. These data are taken from a study of blood T cell repertoires in COVID-19.

The chain links TRBV5-4 to TRBJ1-2; D gene ambiguous. Material for sequencing was peripheral blood. The TCR comes from a young man with COVID-19, enrolled during active disease. CDR3 residues: CASSFLDSHRSGYTF. CDR3 nucleotides: TGTGCCAGCAGCTTTCTCGATTCCCACCGGTCTGGCTACACCTTC.